This T cell receptor beta chain was obtained from a study of synovial regulatory T cells in juvenile arthritis. Study findings and constraints: Synovial Tregs shared more CDR3 sequences with iaTregs than other blood Tregs. Blood Treg cells that were inflammation-associated showed lower TCR diversity than other blood Treg cells.

Germline assignment: CDR1 SGHTA and CDR2 FQGTGA. This CDR3 region has 14 residues. The nucleotide record is missing. In regard to this clone: The antigen remains unidentified.

The repertoire was sequenced with immunoSEQ multiplex PCR; TCRdb's copy has only in-frame clones and lacks some. This sample contains roughly 10,000 clones. The sequenced material came from Treg cells from blood. The subset denotes: remaining (HLA-DR-negative) circulating blood Treg cells. The TCR comes from a donor under 30 with juvenile idiopathic arthritis. J is TRBJ2-7 and V is TRBV7-3; the D call from TCRdb, TRBD2, cannot be confirmed without DNA. The CDR3 region is CASSLAGGPYEQYF.